This T cell receptor (beta chain) was identified in a study of T cell changes during pregnancy in multiple sclerosis (dated by TCRdb to 2018 to 2020). Broadly, across the study: The study examined how the T cell repertoire changed over the course of pregnancy in women with multiple sclerosis.

The germline V gene provides CDR1 SNHLY and CDR2 FYNNEI. V is cut by 5 bases and J by 5 bases, and the space between the germline ends is 15 bases. Inclusive of the bounding cysteine and phenylalanine, the CDR3 is 14 residues long. Only the CDR3 portion is preserved as DNA: 42 bases, with reading frame beginning at the first base. This clone was observed once. Its specific antigen is unknown. Per-nucleotide qualities are absent, and no much larger clonotype sits a single base away. To prepare the library, the immunoSEQ multiplex PCR assay was applied. TCRdb took over this immuneACCESS table, retaining in-frame rearrangements with V and J assigned. Such tables are incomplete; in checked studies, under half of the missing clones stem from an unresolved V gene, and the remainder is unexplained. Within this sample are about 76,000 clones, with around 94% of them counted one time only. Of the sample, 0.58% falls within the top ten clones.

This TCR derives from a female donor with multiple sclerosis, enrolled in a pregnancy study. The rearranged segments are TRBV2 and TRBJ1-1, with the identity of the D gene unclear. Source: peripheral blood, taken in the third trimester of pregnancy. The CDR3 here reads CASSFRRAGTEAFF. The nucleotide sequence is TGTGCCAGCAGTTTCCGGCGCGCGGGGACTGAAGCTTTCTTT.